Sequencing of this T cell receptor (beta chain) was carried out in a study of cytomegalovirus exposure and HLA in healthy donors. Background on the study: The early release's HLA-typed donors yielded 80 million to 95 million unique TCRs. Findings of the study overall: A later analysis associated 15,000 or so TCR beta sequences with HLA alleles at a 0.05 false discovery rate.

The PCR used 60 Vbeta and 13 Jbeta primers. Profiling relied on immunoSEQ multiplex PCR, and the TCRdb table lists in-frame clones only, not all of them. Of 150,000 to 200,000 clones listed, around 83% are singletons. This CDR3 is 14 amino acids long. Germline V gene lookup returns CDR1 SGHTA and CDR2 FQGNSA. V gave up 1 base and J gave up 7 bases, with 11 bases separating them. Concerning this clone itself: Its specificity is not known.

This TCR came from a man aged 50 or older in good health and CMV-seropositive. The sample consisted of PBMCs. The genes are TRBV7-2 and TRBJ2-1, with D perhaps matching TRBD1 (5 bases). The CDR3 DNA sequence: TGTGCCAGCAGCTTAGTTATTGGGGCGAATGAGCAGTTCTTC. Its translation: CASSLVIGANEQFF.